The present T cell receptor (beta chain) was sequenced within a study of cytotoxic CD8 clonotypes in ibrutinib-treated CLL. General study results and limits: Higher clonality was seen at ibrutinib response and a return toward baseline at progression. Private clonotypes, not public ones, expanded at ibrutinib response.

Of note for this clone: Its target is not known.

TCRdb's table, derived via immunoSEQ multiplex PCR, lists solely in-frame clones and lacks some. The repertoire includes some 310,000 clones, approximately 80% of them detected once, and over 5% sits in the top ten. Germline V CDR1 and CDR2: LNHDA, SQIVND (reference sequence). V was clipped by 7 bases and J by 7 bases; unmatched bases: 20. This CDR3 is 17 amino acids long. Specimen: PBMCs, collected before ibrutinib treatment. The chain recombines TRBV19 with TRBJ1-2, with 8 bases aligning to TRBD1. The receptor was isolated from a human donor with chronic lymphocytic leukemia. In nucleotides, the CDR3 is TGTGCCAGTACACGGGGGTCCTGGACAGGGCCGGGAGGTGGCTACACCTTC. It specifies CASTRGSWTGPGGGYTF.